The rows below give T cell receptor beta chains drawn from one sample of a study of blood T cell repertoires in COVID-19. Sequenced by immunoSEQ multiplex PCR; TCRdb stores in-frame clones only, minus some. Of nearly 350,000 clones listed, 80% to 90% were seen once; the top ten hold 2.5% to 3.5%. Sequences were obtained from peripheral blood. The receptors here all came from a man between 25 and 39 years old with active or convalescent COVID-19. The CDR3 runs from the conserved cysteine through the conserved F or W. The order of the fields is CDR3 length, V gene, D gene, CDR3 protein. A D gene is named only where the DNA matches it firmly.

13	TRBV25-1	NA	CASSGVGTDTQYF
15	TRBV3-1/TRBV3-2	NA	CASSLTGTSTDTQYF
14	TRBV18	TRBD1	CASSSGQGIGELFF
17	TRBV5-6	TRBD2	CASSIGTSGALGDTQYF
16	TRBV27	NA	CASSLRGQSTYNEQFF
17	TRBV11-3	TRBD1	CASSVGQGAPGNTEAFF
17	TRBV27	TRBD2	CASSPLAGGPVYNEQFF
14	TRBV5-1	NA	CASRDTGSTGELFF
15	TRBV5-8	TRBD1	CASSFKTGGAETQYF
14	TRBV9	TRBD2	CASSASGGAYEQYF
13	TRBV4-3	NA	CASSQDTRGEQYF
15	TRBV28	TRBD2	CAISGGGVAKNIQYF
13	TRBV2	NA	CASKGGGGQPQHF
15	TRBV28	TRBD1	CASRSGPGQREKLFF
15	TRBV13	TRBD1	CASSSGQGAPREQYF
15	TRBV28	TRBD2	CASSQSAGEGNEQFF
18	TRBV7-2	TRBD2	CASSSRGWGLAARNEQFF
13	TRBV27	NA	CASSFTEADTQYF
15	TRBV7-2	NA	CASSLTPGAGEKLFF
12	TRBV2	TRBD2	CATLDTGLDEYF
15	TRBV7-2	NA	CASSLAGQNNYEQYF
13	TRBV7-3	NA	CASSLPGVGVLTF
13	TRBV19	NA	CASSTGTLYEQYF
14	TRBV11-3	TRBD1	CASSRRTGQDTQYF
17	TRBV5-8	TRBD2	CASFSGAVGSYYNEQFF
10	TRBV20-1	TRBD2	CSASKGLAVF
14	TRBV6-5	TRBD2	CASSYGTSYGEQFF
11	TRBV12-3/TRBV12-4	TRBD1	CASSLGQGAFF
13	TRBV6-5	NA	CASSYSAGYGYTF
14	TRBV24-1	NA	CATSDRQGNGELFF
18	TRBV4-3	TRBD1	CASSQGFRTGGDTGELFF
13	TRBV7-9	NA	CATAGAAYEKLFF
15	TRBV7-3	NA	CASSPTPGNGVTIYF
14	TRBV6-2/TRBV6-3	NA	CASSYARLRSPLHF
15	TRBV7-2	TRBD1	CASSPTGAFTGELFF
12	TRBV2	NA	CASKAPGDGYTF
13	TRBV25-1	NA	CASSDPGYNEQFF
14	TRBV19	TRBD1	CASSKDRGDTEAFF
15	TRBV24-1	TRBD2	CATSAGTTTDYEQYF
17	TRBV7-9	TRBD2	CASREGLAGRSRETQYF
17	TRBV11-3	TRBD2	CASSAGLAGEDTGELFF
17	TRBV4-3	NA	CASSQVPRTAMNTEAFF
15	TRBV6-6	NA	CASSYSSNRAGEQYF
13	TRBV19	NA	CASSIERSRAQFF
13	TRBV7-2	NA	CASSLLSRERAFF
11	TRBV28	NA	CASRSYTEAFF
15	TRBV13	TRBD2	CASSPGLGDGNEQFF
16	TRBV12-5	NA	CASGPPRQTHFNEQFF
12	TRBV7-2	TRBD1	CASSQDRGGYTF
14	TRBV30	TRBD1	CAWETGGSYNEQFF
16	TRBV28	TRBD1	CASSPLPQGATQPQHF
13	TRBV5-1	TRBD1	CASSFRTGGHYTF
14	TRBV7-3	TRBD1	CASSLTRTGGGYTF
18	TRBV5-8	NA	CASSWAGGRISSNQPQHF
16	TRBV4-1	NA	CASSQVPWSGREKLFF
13	TRBV19	NA	CASSIGEFYEQYF
13	TRBV21-1	NA	CATAGEKDEKLFF
16	TRBV11-2	TRBD2	CASSTTPAGEEETQYF
11	TRBV9	NA	CASSPGREQFF